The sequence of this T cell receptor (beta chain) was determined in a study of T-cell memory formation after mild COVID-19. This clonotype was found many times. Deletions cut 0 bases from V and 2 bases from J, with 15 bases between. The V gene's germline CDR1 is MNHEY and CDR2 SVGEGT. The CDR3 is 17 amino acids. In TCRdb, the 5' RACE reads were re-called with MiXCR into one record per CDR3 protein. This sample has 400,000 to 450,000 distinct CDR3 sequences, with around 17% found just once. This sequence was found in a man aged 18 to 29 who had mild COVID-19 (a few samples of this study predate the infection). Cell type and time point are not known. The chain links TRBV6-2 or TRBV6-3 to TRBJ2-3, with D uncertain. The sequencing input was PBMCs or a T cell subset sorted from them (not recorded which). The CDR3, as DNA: TGTGCCAGCAGTTACTCGAGCACTTCGGACCACACAGATACGCAGTATTTT. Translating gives CASSYSSTSDHTDTQYF.